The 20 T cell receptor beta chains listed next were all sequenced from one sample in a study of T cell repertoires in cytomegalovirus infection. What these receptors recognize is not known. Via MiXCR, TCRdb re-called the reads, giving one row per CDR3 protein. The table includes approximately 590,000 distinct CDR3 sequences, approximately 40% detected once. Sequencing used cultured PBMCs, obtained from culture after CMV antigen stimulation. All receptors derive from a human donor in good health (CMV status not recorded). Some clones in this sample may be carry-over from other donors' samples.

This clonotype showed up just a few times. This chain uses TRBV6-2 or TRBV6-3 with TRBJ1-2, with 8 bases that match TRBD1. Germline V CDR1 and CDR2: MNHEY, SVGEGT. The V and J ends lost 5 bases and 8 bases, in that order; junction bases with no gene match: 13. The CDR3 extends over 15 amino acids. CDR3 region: CASSTDVAGGYGYTF. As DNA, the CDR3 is TGTGCCAGCAGTACTGACGTTGCAGGGGGCTACGGCTACACCTTC.

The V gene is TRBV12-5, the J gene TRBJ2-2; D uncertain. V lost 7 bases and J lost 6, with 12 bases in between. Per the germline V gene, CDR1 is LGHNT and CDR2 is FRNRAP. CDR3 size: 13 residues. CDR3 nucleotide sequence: TGTGCTAGTGCTCCCGACTCCCCCGGGGAGCTGTTTTTT. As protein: CASAPDSPGELFF.

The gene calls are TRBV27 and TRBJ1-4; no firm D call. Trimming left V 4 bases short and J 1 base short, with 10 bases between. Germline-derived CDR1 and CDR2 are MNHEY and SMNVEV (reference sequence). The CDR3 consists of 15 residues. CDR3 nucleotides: TGTGCCAGCAGTTCTTTACAGAAAACTAATGAAAAACTGTTTTTT. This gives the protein CASSSLQKTNEKLFF.

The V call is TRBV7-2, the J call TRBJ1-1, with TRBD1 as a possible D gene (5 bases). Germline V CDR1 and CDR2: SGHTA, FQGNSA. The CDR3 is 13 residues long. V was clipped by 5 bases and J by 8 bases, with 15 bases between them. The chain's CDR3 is CASSQRGWEEAFF. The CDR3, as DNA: TGTGCCAGCAGCCAACGGGGGTGGGAAGAAGCTTTCTTT.

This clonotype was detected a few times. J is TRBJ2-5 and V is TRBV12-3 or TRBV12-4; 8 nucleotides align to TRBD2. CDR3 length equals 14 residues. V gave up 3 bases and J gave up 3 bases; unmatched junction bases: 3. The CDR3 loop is CASSLTLAEETQYF. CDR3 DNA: TGTGCCAGCAGTTTGACACTAGCGGAAGAGACCCAGTACTTC.

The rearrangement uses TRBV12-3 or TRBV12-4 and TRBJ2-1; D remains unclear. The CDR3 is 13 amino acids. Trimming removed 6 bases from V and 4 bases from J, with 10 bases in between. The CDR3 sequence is CASSTQSYNEQFF. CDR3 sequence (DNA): TGTGCCAGCAGCACCCAGAGTTACAATGAGCAGTTCTTC.

CDR3 nucleotide sequence: TGTGCCAGCAGCGTTACAGGTTTTTTCGACGAGCAGTACTTC. It yields the protein CASSVTGFFDEQYF. The chain couples TRBV9 to TRBJ2-7; TRBD1 is a possible D gene (5 bases). This CDR3 spans 14 amino acids. Trimming pared 2 bases from V and 5 bases from J, leaving 14 bases between. Germline values: CDR1 SGDLS, CDR2 YYNGEE.

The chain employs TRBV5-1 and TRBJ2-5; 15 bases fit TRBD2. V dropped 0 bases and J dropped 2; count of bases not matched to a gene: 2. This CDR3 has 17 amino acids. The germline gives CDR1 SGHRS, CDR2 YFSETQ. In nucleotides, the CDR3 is TGCGCCAGCAGCTTGGACGGACTAGCGGGGGGGCAAGAGACCCAGTACTTC. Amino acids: CASSLDGLAGGQETQYF.

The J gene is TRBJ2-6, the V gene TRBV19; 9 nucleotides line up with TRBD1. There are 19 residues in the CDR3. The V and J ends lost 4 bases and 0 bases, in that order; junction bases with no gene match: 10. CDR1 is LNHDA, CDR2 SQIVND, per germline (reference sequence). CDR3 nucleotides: TGTGCCAGTAGTACTCCCCGGACAGGGGCGATCTCTGGGGCCAACGTCCTGACTTTC. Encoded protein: CASSTPRTGAISGANVLTF.

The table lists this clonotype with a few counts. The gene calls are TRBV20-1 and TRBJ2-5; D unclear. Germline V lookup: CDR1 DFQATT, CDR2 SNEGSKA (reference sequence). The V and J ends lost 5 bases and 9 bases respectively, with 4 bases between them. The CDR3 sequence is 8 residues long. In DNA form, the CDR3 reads TGCAGTGCTGGCCCCCAGTACTTC. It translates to CSAGPQYF.

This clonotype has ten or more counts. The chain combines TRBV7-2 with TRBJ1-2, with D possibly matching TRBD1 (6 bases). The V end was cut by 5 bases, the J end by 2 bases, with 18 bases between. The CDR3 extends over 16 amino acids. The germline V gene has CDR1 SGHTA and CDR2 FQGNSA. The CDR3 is CASSQGMGTLNYGYTF. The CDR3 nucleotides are TGTGCCAGCAGCCAGGGGATGGGTACATTAAACTATGGCTACACCTTC.

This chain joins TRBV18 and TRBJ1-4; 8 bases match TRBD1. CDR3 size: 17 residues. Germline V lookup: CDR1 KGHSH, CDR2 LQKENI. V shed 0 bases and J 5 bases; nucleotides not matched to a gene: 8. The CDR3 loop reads CASSPPGQVLPNEKLFF. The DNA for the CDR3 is TGTGCCAGCTCACCACCGGGACAGGTCCTCCCGAATGAAAAACTGTTTTTT. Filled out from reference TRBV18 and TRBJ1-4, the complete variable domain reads NAGVMQNPRHLVRRRGQEARLRCSPMKGHSHVYWYRQLPEEGLKFMVYLQKENIIDESGMPKERFSAEFPKEGPSILRIQQVVRGDSAAYFCASSPPGQVLPNEKLFFGSGTQLSVL.

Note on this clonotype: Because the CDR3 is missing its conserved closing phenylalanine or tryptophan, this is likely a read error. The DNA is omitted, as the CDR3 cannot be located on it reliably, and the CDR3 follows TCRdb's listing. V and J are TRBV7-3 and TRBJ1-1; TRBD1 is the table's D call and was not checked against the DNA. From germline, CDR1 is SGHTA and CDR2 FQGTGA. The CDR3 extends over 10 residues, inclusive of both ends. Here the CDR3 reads CASSIDGGRS.

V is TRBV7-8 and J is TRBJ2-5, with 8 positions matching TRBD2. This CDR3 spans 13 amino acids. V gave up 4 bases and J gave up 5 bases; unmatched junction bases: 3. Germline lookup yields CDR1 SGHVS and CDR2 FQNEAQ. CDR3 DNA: TGTGCCAGCAGCTACCCGGGAGGGGAGACCCAGTACTTC. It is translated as CASSYPGGETQYF.

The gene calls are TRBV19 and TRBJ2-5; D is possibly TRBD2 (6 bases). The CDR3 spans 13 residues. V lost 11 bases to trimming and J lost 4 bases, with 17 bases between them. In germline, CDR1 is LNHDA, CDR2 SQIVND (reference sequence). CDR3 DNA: TGTGCCCCCCGGATCGGGGGAGCAGAGACCCAGTACTTC. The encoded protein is CAPRIGGAETQYF.

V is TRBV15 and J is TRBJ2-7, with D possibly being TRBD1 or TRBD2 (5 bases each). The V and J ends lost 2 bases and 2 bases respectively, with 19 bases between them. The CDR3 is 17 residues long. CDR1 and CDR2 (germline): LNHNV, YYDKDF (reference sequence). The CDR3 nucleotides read TGTGCCACCAGCAGACCGTCTTGGGGGAGTAAAGCCTACGAGCAGTACTTC. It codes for CATSRPSWGSKAYEQYF.

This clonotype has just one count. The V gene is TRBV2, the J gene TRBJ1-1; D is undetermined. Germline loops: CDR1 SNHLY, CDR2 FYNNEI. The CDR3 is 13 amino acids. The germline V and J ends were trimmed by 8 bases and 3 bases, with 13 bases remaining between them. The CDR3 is CASGRLVDTEAFF. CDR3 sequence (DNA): TGTGCCAGCGGGAGGCTGGTGGACACTGAAGCTTTCTTT.

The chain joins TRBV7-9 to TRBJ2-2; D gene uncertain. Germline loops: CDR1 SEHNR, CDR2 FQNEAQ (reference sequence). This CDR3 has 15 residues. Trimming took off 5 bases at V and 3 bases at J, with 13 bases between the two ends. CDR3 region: CASSPLVGYTGELFF. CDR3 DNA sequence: TGTGCCAGCAGCCCCCTTGTTGGATACACCGGGGAGCTGTTTTTT.

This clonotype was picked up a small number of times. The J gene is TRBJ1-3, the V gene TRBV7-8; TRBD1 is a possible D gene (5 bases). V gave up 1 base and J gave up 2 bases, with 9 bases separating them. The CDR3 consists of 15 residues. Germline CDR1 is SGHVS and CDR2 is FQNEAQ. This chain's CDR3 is CASSLGAGTGNTIYF. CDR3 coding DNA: TGTGCCAGCAGCTTAGGAGCAGGGACTGGAAACACCATATATTTT.

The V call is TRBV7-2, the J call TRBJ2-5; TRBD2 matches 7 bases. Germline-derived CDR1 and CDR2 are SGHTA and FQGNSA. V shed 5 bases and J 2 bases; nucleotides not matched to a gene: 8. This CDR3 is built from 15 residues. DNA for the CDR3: TGTGCCAGCAGCGGACGTCGGGGGGTTCAAGAGACCCAGTACTTC. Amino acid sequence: CASSGRRGVQETQYF.